This TCR beta chain was identified during a study of blood T cell repertoires in COVID-19. The CDR3 extends over 15 amino acids. Germline-derived CDR1 and CDR2 are MNHEY and SVGAGI. Trimming pared 7 bases from V and 7 bases from J, leaving 17 bases between. Assay used: immunoSEQ multiplex PCR; TCRdb lists only in-frame clones, some missing. Among 150,000 to 160,000 clones listed, more than 85% were seen once. The chain couples TRBV6-5 to TRBJ2-6; D possibly corresponds to TRBD1 (5 bases). This sequence was found in a woman aged 70-85 years with acute or convalescent COVID-19. Sequenced input: peripheral blood. As DNA, the CDR3 is TGTGCCAGCAAAGATAAAGGGGCTGTAGCCAACGTCCTGACTTTC. Its protein product is CASKDKGAVANVLTF.